Reported below is one TCR beta chain. Trimming cost V 0 bases and J 5 bases; bases outside gene matches: 8. Germline assignment: CDR1 SGHAT and CDR2 FQNNGV. The length of the CDR3 is 16 residues. These data are taken from a study of blood T cell repertoires in COVID-19. Study in general: PBMCs, B-cell-depleted T cells, or T cells were the source of the cDNA or gDNA that made up the material.

Assay: immunoSEQ multiplex PCR; the TCRdb copy retains only in-frame clones and omits some. Among 300,000 to 400,000 clones, approximately 83% were seen once, and the ten largest hold 4% to 5%. The sequencing sample was made of PBMCs or T cells enriched from blood (not recorded which). V and J are TRBV11-2 and TRBJ1-2; 8 bases are shared with TRBD1. This TCR was sampled from a woman aged 35 to 49 with acute COVID-19. The CDR3 DNA sequence: TGTGCCAGCAGCTTAGATACGCAGGGGGCCTTGTATGGCTACACCTTC. This translates into CASSLDTQGALYGYTF.